This T cell receptor (beta chain) was found in a study of human T cells and chemical hapten exposure. The CDR3 consists of 13 residues. Germline CDR1 and CDR2: SGHTA and FQGNSA. V dropped 5 bases and J dropped 1 base, with 8 bases sitting between them. This clonotype was observed a few times. Regarding time point: pre-sensitization, week 0. Indicated treatment: therapeutic diphenylcyclopropenone sensitization with weekly scalp DPC. TCRdb analysed the RACE reads with MiXCR anew, one entry per CDR3 protein. The table shows under 90,000 distinct CDR3 sequences, with roughly 8.8% occurring only once. This chain links TRBV7-2 with TRBJ2-5; no firm D call. The sample was whole blood, taken in connection with sensitization to the hapten diphenylcyclopropenone (DPC). The sequence came from a woman aged 40 to 50 with alopecia areata. Some clones in this sample may be carry-over from other donors' samples. CDR3 loop: CASSPRTQETQYF. CDR3 nucleotides: TGTGCCAGCAGCCCCCGGACCCAAGAGACCCAGTACTTC.